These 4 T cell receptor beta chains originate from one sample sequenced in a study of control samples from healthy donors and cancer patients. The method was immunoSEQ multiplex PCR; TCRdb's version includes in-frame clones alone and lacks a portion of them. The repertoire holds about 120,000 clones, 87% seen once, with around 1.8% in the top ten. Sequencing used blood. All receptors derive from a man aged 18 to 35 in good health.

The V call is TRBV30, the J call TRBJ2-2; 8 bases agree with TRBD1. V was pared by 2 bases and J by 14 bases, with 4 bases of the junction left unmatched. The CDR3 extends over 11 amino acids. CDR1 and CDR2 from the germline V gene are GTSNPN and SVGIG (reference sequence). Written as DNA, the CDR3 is TGTGCCTGGAGTACGACAGGGGTACTGTTTTTT. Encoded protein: CAWSTTGVLFF.

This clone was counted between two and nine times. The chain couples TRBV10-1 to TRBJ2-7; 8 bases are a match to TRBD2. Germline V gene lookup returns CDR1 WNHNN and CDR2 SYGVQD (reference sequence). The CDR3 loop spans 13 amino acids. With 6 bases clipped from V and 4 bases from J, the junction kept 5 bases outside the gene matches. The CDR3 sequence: CASSPGRGYEQYF. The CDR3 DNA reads TGCGCCAGCAGCCCCGGGAGGGGGTACGAGCAGTACTTC.

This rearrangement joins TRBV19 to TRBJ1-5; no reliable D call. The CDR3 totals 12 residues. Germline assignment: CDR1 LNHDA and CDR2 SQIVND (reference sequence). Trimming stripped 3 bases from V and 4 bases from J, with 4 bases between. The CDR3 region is CASSIFNQPQHF. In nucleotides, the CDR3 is TGTGCCAGTAGTATTTTTAATCAGCCCCAGCATTTT.

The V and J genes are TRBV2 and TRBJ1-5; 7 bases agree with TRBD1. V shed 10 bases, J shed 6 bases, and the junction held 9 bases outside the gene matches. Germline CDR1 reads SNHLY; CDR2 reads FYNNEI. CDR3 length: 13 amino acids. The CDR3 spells CATAPGGSQPQHF. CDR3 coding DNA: TGTGCCACAGCCCCAGGGGGATCTCAGCCCCAGCATTTT. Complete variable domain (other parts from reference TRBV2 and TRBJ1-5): EPEVTQTPSHQVTQMGQEVILRCVPISNHLYFYWYRQILGQKVEFLVSFYNNEISEKSEIFDDQFSVERPDGSNFTLKIRSTKLEDSAMYFCATAPGGSQPQHFGDGTRLSIL.